These T cell receptor beta chains were read from a single sample in a study of T cell repertoires in cytomegalovirus infection. Their recognized antigens are unknown. TCRdb re-called the reads through MiXCR, storing one row per CDR3 protein. Of 95,000 to 120,000 distinct CDR3 sequences listed, over 30% are singletons. The sample was CD8+ T cells from cultured PBMCs, taken from culture after CMV antigen stimulation. The receptors shown here come from a human donor in good health (CMV status not recorded). Some clones in this sample may be carry-over from other donors' samples. Both conserved end residues are part of each CDR3.

J	V	CDR3
TRBJ1-1	TRBV12-3/TRBV12-4	CASISTGLTEAFF
TRBJ1-2	TRBV6-1	CASSDEGVGYGYTF
TRBJ1-1	TRBV7-2	CASSPRTTEAFF
TRBJ1-6	TRBV27	CASSPGPGAYNSPLHF
TRBJ1-2	TRBV7-9	CASSMPGTGNLDGYTF
TRBJ1-2	TRBV29-1	CSVAHMGGGYTF
TRBJ1-2	TRBV18	CASSPSLSSFNYGYTF
TRBJ1-5	TRBV6-5	CATGSQKGQPQHF
TRBJ2-7	TRBV19	CASSTWTGSSYEQYF
TRBJ1-5	TRBV5-6	CASKRQGNQPQHF
TRBJ1-3	TRBV7-9	CASSTSGQLNSGNTIYF
TRBJ1-1	TRBV27	CASRLVSGGNTEAFF
TRBJ2-7	TRBV2	CASSEASGGYEQYF
TRBJ2-3	TRBV12-3/TRBV12-4	CASIPEPGISTDTQYF
TRBJ2-3	TRBV7-9	CASTTGTGHTDTQYF
TRBJ1-1	TRBV12-3/TRBV12-4	CASSLGYFNTEAFF
TRBJ1-2	TRBV5-3	CASQGQGDNYGYTF
TRBJ1-2	TRBV6-6	CASSDRGANYGYTF
TRBJ2-1	TRBV6-2/TRBV6-3	CASSYIRGGEQFF
TRBJ2-7	TRBV10-3	CAISNPGQGAGEQYF
TRBJ2-5	TRBV11-2	CASSPARASIETQYF
TRBJ2-5	TRBV25-1	CASGTLEETQYF
TRBJ1-1	TRBV4-1	CASTGGKGTEAFF
TRBJ1-5	TRBV7-2	CASSLIDSYRGQPQHF
TRBJ1-4	TRBV7-6	CASSLAGGPPNEKLFF
TRBJ1-1	TRBV4-1	CASSQVPGAGAEAFF
TRBJ1-6	TRBV6-6	CASRTGPYNSPLHF